The table lists the clone carrying this T cell receptor (beta chain) with many counts. Hyperthyroidism patients were newly diagnosed, had disease duration under 2 months, and were aged 18 to 65 years. The data derive from a study of T cells in Graves' hyperthyroidism and ophthalmopathy. For the study at large: Pretreatment peripheral blood was obtained at initial diagnosis.

TCR beta CDR3 sequences were amplified from RNA transcripts. The HTBI primer set drove a first-round RT-PCR of the TCR CDR3. TCRdb recomputed calls from the multiplex PCR reads with MiXCR, one row per CDR3 protein. The sample holds about 480,000 distinct CDR3 sequences, around 14% seen once. Germline lookup yields CDR1 LNHDA and CDR2 SQIVND (reference sequence). This CDR3 is 16 amino acids long. Unmatched junction bases numbered 6, after V lost 1 base and J lost 5 bases. The receptor comes from a woman between 18 and 29 years old with Graves' hyperthyroidism. This chain links TRBV19 with TRBJ2-2, with 8 bases identical to TRBD2. The sequencing input was blood. The CDR3 bases are TGTGCCAGTAGTATAGTTAGCGGGATAAGAACCGGGGAGCTGTTTTTT. Residues: CASSIVSGIRTGELFF.